This TCR beta chain was recovered during a study of radiotherapy plus CTLA-4 blockade in lung cancer (dated by TCRdb to 2016 to 2019). Concerning the study at large: Among enrolled patients, around 18% had an objective response and roughly 30% reached disease control. Study-wide findings and limitations: Early dynamic changes in blood T cell clones, together with increased serum interferon-beta after radiation, were reported as the strongest predictors of response. After treatment with radiotherapy and ipilimumab, TCR clones that originated in tumors expanded in peripheral blood.

The protocol used for the library was the immunoSEQ multiplex PCR assay. Here the immuneACCESS table is served through TCRdb, limited to in-frame sequences with V and J called. Missing clones are a known gap in these copies; in checked studies unresolved V genes cover under half, and the rest lacks a known reason. The sample includes approximately 69,000 clones, with approximately 78% observed a single time. 7.1% of the sample is held by the ten biggest clonotypes. Focal radiation therapy combined with CTLA-4 blockade (ipilimumab) was tested in patients with chemo-refractory metastatic non-small-cell lung cancer. As for this clone: What antigen it recognizes has not been identified. No base qualities exist here, and no much larger clone lies one base off it.

The CDR3 holds 13 amino acids from the cysteine to the phenylalanine. Here the CDR3 DNA is all that survives: 39 bases in frame from base 1. V and J are truncated by 4 bases and 1 base respectively, leaving an intervening sequence of 7 bases. The germline V gene supplies CDR1 ENHRY and CDR2 SYGVKD. The source of this sequence is a human donor with non-small cell lung cancer who had a complete response to radiotherapy plus ipilimumab. This material consisted of peripheral blood, taken from a patient treated with radiotherapy plus ipilimumab. Recombination joined TRBV10-3 with TRBJ1-1; D gene: possibly TRBD1, on 6 matching bases. The CDR3 reads as follows: CAISGTANTEAFF. DNA sequence: TGTGCCATCAGTGGGACAGCGAACACTGAAGCTTTCTTT.